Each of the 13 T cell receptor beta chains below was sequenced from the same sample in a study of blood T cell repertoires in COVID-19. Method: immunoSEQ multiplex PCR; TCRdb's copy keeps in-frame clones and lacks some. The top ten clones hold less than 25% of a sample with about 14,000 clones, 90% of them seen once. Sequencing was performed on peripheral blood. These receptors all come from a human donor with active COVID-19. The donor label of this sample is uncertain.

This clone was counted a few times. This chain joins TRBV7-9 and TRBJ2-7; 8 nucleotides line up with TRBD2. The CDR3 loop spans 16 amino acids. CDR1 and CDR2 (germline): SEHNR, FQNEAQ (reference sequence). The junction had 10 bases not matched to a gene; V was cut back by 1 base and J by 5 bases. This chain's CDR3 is CASSLGTGGGQNEQYF. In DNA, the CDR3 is TGTGCCAGCAGCTTAGGAACCGGGGGGGGCCAGAACGAGCAGTACTTC.

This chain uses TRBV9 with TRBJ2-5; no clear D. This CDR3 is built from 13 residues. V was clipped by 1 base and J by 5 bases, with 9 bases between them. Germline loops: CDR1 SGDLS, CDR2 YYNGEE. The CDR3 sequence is CASSVRQAETQYF. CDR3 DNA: TGTGCCAGCAGCGTAAGGCAGGCGGAGACCCAGTACTTC.

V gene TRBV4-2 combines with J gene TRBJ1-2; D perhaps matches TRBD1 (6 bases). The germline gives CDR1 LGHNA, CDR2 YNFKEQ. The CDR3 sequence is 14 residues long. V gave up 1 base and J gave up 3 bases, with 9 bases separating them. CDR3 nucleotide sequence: TGTGCCAGCAGCCAAGCACAGGGTGACTATGGCTACACCTTC. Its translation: CASSQAQGDYGYTF.

This CDR3 reads CASSLINQPQHF. For the CDR3, the DNA is TGTGCCAGCAGTCTTATAAATCAGCCCCAGCATTTT. The V and J genes are TRBV28 and TRBJ1-5; D remains unclear. Germline V gene lookup returns CDR1 MDHEN and CDR2 SYDVKM. V lost 5 bases and J lost 4, with 6 bases in between. The CDR3 runs 12 residues.

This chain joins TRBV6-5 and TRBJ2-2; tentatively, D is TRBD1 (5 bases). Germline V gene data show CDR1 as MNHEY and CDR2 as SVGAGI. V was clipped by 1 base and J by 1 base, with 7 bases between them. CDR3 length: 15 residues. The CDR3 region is CASSYFRGNTGELFF. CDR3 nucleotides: TGTGCCAGCAGTTACTTTAGGGGGAACACCGGGGAGCTGTTTTTT.

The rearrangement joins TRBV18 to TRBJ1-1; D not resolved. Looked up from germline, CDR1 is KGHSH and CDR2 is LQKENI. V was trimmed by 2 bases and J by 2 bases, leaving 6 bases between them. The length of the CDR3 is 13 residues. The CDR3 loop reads CASSPILNTEAFF. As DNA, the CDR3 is TGTGCCAGCTCACCAATACTCAACACTGAAGCTTTCTTT.

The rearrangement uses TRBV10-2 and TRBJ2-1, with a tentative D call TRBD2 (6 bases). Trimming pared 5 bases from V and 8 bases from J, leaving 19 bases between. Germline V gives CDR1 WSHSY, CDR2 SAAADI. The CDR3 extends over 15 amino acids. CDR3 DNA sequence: TGCGCCAGCAGTTTACTAGCTGGGGGTTTCTATGAGCAGTTCTTC. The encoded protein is CASSLLAGGFYEQFF.

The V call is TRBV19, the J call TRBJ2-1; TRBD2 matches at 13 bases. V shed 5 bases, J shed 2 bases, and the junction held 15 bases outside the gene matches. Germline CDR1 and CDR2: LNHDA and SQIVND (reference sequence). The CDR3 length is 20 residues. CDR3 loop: CASSPLGLAGAREAYNEQFF. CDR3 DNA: TGTGCCAGTAGTCCGCTAGGACTAGCGGGGGCCCGCGAAGCCTACAATGAGCAGTTCTTC.

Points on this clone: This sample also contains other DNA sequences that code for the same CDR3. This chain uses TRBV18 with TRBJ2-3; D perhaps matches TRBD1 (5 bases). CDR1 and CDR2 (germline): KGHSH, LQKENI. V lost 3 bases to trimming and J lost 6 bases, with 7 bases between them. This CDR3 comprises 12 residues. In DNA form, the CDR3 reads TGTGCCAGCTCACCGAAGGGGGATACGCAGTATTTT. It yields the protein CASSPKGDTQYF.

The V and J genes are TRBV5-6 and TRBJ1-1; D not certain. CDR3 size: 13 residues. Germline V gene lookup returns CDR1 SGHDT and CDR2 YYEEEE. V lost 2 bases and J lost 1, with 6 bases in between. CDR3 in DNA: TGTGCCAGCAGCTTTGCGAAGAACACTGAAGCTTTCTTT. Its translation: CASSFAKNTEAFF. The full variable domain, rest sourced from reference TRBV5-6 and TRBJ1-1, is DAGVTQSPTHLIKTRGQQVTLRCSPKSGHDTVSWYQQALGQGPQFIFQYYEEEERQRGNFPDRFSGHQFPNYSSELNVNALLLGDSALYLCASSFAKNTEAFFGQGTRLTVV.

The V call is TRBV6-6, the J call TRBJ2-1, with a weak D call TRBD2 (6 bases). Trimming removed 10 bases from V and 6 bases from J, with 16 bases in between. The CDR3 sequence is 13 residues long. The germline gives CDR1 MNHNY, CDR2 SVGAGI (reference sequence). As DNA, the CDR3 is TGTGCCACCTCGTTCGGGGGTAGCAATGAGCAGTTCTTC. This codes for CATSFGGSNEQFF.

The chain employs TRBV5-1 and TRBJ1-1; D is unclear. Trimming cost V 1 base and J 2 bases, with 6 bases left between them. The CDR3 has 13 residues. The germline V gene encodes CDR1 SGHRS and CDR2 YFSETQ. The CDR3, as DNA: TGCGCCAGCAGCTTGACAGTAAACACTGAAGCTTTCTTT. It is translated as CASSLTVNTEAFF. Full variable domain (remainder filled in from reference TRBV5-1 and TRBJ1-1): KAGVTQTPRYLIKTRGQQVTLSCSPISGHRSVSWYQQTPGQGLQFLFEYFSETQRNKGNFPGRFSGRQFSNSRSEMNVSTLELGDSALYLCASSLTVNTEAFFGQGTRLTVV.

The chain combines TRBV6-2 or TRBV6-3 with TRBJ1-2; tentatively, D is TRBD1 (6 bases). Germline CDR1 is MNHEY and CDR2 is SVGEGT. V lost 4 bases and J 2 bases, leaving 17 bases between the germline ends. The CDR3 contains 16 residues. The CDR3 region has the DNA TGTGCCAGCAGTTCCCTGCAGGGGAGCGTGAACTATGGCTACACCTTC. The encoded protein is CASSSLQGSVNYGYTF.